These T cell receptor beta chains were read from a single sample in a study of T cell responses to AZD1222 COVID-19 vaccine. The table came from immunoSEQ multiplex PCR; TCRdb's copy has only in-frame clones and leaves some out. The repertoire has around 80,000 clones, nearly 90% of them found once; the top ten carry approximately 11%. Here the sequenced sample was peripheral blood, taken on day 0 of AZD1222 vaccination. These receptor sequences come from an adult in good health. The CDR3 runs from the conserved cysteine through the conserved F or W. D genes are given only for firm matches. Clone size is not always given. Where it is, it says once, few, many or a class for expanded clones.

d_call j_call clone_size v_call cdr3_aa cdr3_nt
- TRBJ2-1 - TRBV5-5 CASRQERYYDEQFF TGTGCCAGCAGACAGGAGCGCTACTACGATGAGCAGTTCTTC
TRBD1 TRBJ2-5 - TRBV19 CASSITGDRGNRETQYF TGTGCCAGTAGTATTACGGGGGACAGGGGAAATAGAGAGACCCAGTACTTC
- TRBJ2-1 - TRBV25-1 CASSVPAPLGEQFF TGTGCCAGCAGTGTTCCGGCACCACTGGGGGAGCAGTTCTTC
TRBD1 TRBJ1-5 - TRBV19 CASSIEGAIGQPQHF TGTGCCAGTAGTATTGAGGGGGCGATAGGGCAGCCCCAGCATTTT
- TRBJ1-1 - TRBV19 CASSNWDRNTEAFF TGTGCCAGTAGTAATTGGGACCGAAACACTGAAGCTTTCTTT
- TRBJ1-2 - TRBV5-1 CASSPRDPVDGYTF TGCGCCAGCAGCCCCCGGGACCCTGTGGATGGCTACACCTTC
- TRBJ1-5 - TRBV21-1 CATQDGIQPQHF TGTGCCACCCAGGACGGAATTCAGCCCCAGCATTTT
TRBD1 TRBJ1-5 - TRBV28 CASSSPGQGSQPQHF TGTGCCAGCAGCTCCCCGGGACAGGGAAGTCAGCCCCAGCATTTT
- TRBJ2-7 - TRBV10-3 CAISDDPFQPQYF TGTGCCATCAGTGACGACCCTTTCCAGCCCCAGTACTTC
- TRBJ2-7 once TRBV27 CASRRFSGLPSYEQYF TGTGCCAGCAGGCGATTTAGCGGCCTGCCAAGCTACGAGCAGTACTTC
TRBD2 TRBJ2-3 once TRBV6-6 CASSALAGGRSDTQYF TGTGCCAGCAGTGCCTTAGCGGGAGGGCGGTCAGATACGCAGTATTTT
- TRBJ1-4 - TRBV6-6 CASSYSDEKLFF TGTGCCAGCAGTTACTCGGATGAAAAACTGTTTTTT
- TRBJ2-7 - TRBV28 CASRRDSVSYEQYF TGTGCCAGCCGACGTGACTCCGTTTCCTACGAGCAGTACTTC
- TRBJ1-1 - TRBV11-2 CASSLSNTEAFF TGTGCCAGCAGCTTGTCGAACACTGAAGCTTTCTTT
- TRBJ2-7 - TRBV12-3/TRBV12-4 CASSGGRSEQYF TGTGCCAGCAGTGGAGGTCGGAGCGAGCAGTACTTC
- TRBJ2-1 - TRBV30 CAWSVRDNEQFF TGTGCCTGGAGTGTACGGGACAATGAGCAGTTCTTC
- TRBJ2-5 few TRBV9 CASRDPERNQGETQYF TGTGCCAGCCGCGATCCTGAGCGGAACCAGGGAGAGACCCAGTACTTC
TRBD1 TRBJ1-1 - TRBV4-1 CASSPQWAQGRNTEAFF TGCGCCAGCAGCCCCCAGTGGGCACAGGGGAGAAACACTGAAGCTTTCTTT
- TRBJ1-1 - TRBV2 CAIKRTRPNTEAFF TGTGCCATCAAAAGGACAAGACCGAACACTGAAGCTTTCTTT
TRBD2 TRBJ2-1 - TRBV27 CASSLNPGGSGNEQFF TGTGCCAGCAGTTTAAATCCGGGGGGATCGGGTAATGAGCAGTTCTTC
- TRBJ2-2 once TRBV28 CASSPPGAHGELFF TGTGCCAGCAGTCCCCCGGGGGCGCACGGGGAGCTGTTTTTT
- TRBJ1-5 - TRBV4-2 CASSQEKGQPQHF TGTGCCAGCAGCCAAGAAAAGGGGCAGCCCCAGCATTTT
TRBD2 TRBJ2-5 - TRBV10-3 CAISAGLAGRGGGQQETQYF TGTGCCATCAGTGCCGGACTAGCGGGAAGGGGTGGGGGTCAACAAGAGACCCAGTACTTC
- TRBJ1-1 - TRBV18 CASSHGENTEAFF TGTGCCAGCTCACACGGGGAAAACACTGAAGCTTTCTTT
TRBD2 TRBJ2-5 - TRBV5-1 CASSLAGGRGETQYF TGCGCCAGCAGCTTGGCTGGCGGGAGAGGGGAGACCCAGTACTTC
- TRBJ1-5 - TRBV3-1/TRBV3-2 CASSGGGFQPQHF TGTGCCAGCAGCGGGGGGGGCTTTCAGCCCCAGCATTTT
- TRBJ2-2 - TRBV11-3 CASRGAGNTGELFF TGTGCCAGCCGGGGGGCCGGGAACACCGGGGAGCTGTTTTTT
- TRBJ1-5 - TRBV7-9 CASSLSFNQPQHF TGTGCCAGCAGCCTCAGTTTCAATCAGCCCCAGCATTTT
- TRBJ1-5 - TRBV7-6 CASSLAWGSNQPQHF TGTGCCAGCAGCTTAGCGTGGGGGAGCAATCAGCCCCAGCATTTT
TRBD1 TRBJ2-3 - TRBV5-1 CASSFGQGWSSTDTQYF TGCGCCAGCAGCTTTGGACAGGGTTGGAGTAGCACAGATACGCAGTATTTT
- TRBJ1-1 - TRBV20-1 CSAGGRSDTEAFF TGCAGTGCTGGTGGTAGGTCGGACACTGAAGCTTTCTTT
TRBD1 TRBJ1-6 - TRBV2 CASSLGGGFSPLHF TGTGCCAGCAGTTTAGGGGGCGGCTTTTCACCCCTCCACTTT
- TRBJ1-2 - TRBV28 CASSFWDYGYTF TGTGCCAGCAGTTTCTGGGACTATGGCTACACCTTC
TRBD2 TRBJ2-2 - TRBV19 CASSNRPTAGDTGELFF TGTGCCAGTAGTAACCGACCCACAGCGGGGGACACCGGGGAGCTGTTTTTT
TRBD2 TRBJ2-3 - TRBV11-2 CASSFRREGRQQYF TGTGCCAGCAGCTTTAGGCGGGAGGGCCGGCAGCAGTATTTT
- TRBJ2-3 - TRBV7-9 CASRDTDTQYF TGTGCCAGCAGAGACACAGATACGCAGTATTTT
- TRBJ1-5 - TRBV5-1 CASSLGTVGQPQHF TGCGCCAGCAGCTTGGGTACAGTCGGCCAGCCCCAGCATTTT
- TRBJ1-5 - TRBV4-1 CASSQDVPLYLQPQHF TGCGCCAGCAGCCAAGATGTACCTCTATACCTACAGCCCCAGCATTTT
- TRBJ2-5 - TRBV28 CASSFWTNQETQYF TGTGCCAGCAGTTTCTGGACAAACCAAGAGACCCAGTACTTC
- TRBJ1-1 few TRBV6-6 CASTQRSYSQAPEAFF TGTGCCAGCACCCAAAGGTCATACAGTCAGGCCCCTGAAGCTTTCTTT
- TRBJ1-1 - TRBV7-8 CASSTENGGKTNTEAFF TGTGCCAGCAGTACCGAAAATGGGGGGAAGACGAACACTGAAGCTTTCTTT
TRBD1 TRBJ1-5 - TRBV10-3 CAISTSDRDGQPQHF TGTGCCATCAGTACCTCTGACAGGGATGGTCAGCCCCAGCATTTT
TRBD2 TRBJ2-2 - TRBV5-1 CASRTSGTGELFF TGCGCCAGCAGGACTAGCGGGACCGGGGAGCTGTTTTTT